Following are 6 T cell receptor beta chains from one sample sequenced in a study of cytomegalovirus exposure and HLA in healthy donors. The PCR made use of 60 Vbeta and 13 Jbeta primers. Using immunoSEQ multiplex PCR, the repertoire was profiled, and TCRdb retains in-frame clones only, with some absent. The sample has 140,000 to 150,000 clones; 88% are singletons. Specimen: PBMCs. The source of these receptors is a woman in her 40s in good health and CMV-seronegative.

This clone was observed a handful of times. In DNA, the CDR3 is TGTGCCATCAGTGAGTGGGGGGAGGTAACCCCCTACGAGCAGTACTTC. Translation gives CAISEWGEVTPYEQYF. The chain couples TRBV10-3 to TRBJ2-7; maybe TRBD2 (6 bases). Trimming stripped 1 base from V and 2 bases from J, with 15 bases between. CDR1 ENHRY and CDR2 SYGVKD come from the germline V gene. The CDR3 totals 16 residues.

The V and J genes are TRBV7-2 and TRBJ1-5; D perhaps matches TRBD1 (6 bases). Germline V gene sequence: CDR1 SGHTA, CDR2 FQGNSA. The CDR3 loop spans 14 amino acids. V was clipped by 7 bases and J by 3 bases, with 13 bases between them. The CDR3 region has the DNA TGTGCCAGCACCGTAGGACAGATCAATCAGCCCCAGCATTTT. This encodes CASTVGQINQPQHF.

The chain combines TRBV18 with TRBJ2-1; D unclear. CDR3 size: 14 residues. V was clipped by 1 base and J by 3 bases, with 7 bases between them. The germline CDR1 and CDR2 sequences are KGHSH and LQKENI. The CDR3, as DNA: TGTGCCAGCTCACCACAACTCGACTACAATGAGCAGTTCTTC. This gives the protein CASSPQLDYNEQFF.

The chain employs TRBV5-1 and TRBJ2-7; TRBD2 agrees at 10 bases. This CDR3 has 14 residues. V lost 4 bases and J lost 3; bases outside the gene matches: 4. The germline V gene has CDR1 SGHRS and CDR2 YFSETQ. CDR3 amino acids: CASSPLAGNYEQYF. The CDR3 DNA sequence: TGCGCCAGCAGCCCACTAGCGGGAAACTACGAGCAGTACTTC.

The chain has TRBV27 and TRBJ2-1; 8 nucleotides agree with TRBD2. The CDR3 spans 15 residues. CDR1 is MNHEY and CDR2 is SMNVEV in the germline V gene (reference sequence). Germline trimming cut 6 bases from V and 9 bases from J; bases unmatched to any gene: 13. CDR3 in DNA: TGTGCCAGCAGACCGGCTAGCGGGCGGTTATCTGAGCAGTTCTTC. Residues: CASRPASGRLSEQFF.

CDR3 in amino acids: CAWNRGGEGYTF. The CDR3 nucleotides are TGTGCCTGGAACCGGGGGGGAGAAGGCTACACCTTC. This chain connects TRBV30 to TRBJ1-2; possibly TRBD1 for D (5 bases). Trimming took off 4 bases at V and 8 bases at J, with 14 bases between the two ends. Germline V gene sequence: CDR1 GTSNPN, CDR2 SVGIG (reference sequence). CDR3 length equals 12 residues.